The T cell receptor beta chain under discussion was sequenced for a study of blood T cell repertoires in COVID-19. Study context: Some COVID-19 samples were acute and others convalescent; all came from the United States, Italy and Spain. Sources were T cells, B-cell-depleted T cells, or PBMCs; the material itself was cDNA or gDNA.

Germline trimming cut 4 bases from V and 5 bases from J; bases unmatched to any gene: 9. The CDR3 covers 15 residues. CDR1 SGHTA and CDR2 FQGTGA come from the germline V gene. Seattle's cohort entered during active infection and was followed longitudinally. In the authors' methods: Scientists estimated how many nucleated cells there were by amplifying reference gene primers. Assay: immunoSEQ multiplex PCR; the TCRdb copy retains only in-frame clones and omits some. For V, J and clone size, that table is used; D and trimming come from the DNA. The sample has over 250,000 clones; more than 80% are singletons.

The chain combines TRBV7-3 with TRBJ2-3; 7 bases fit TRBD1. The origin of this receptor is a woman aged 50 to 65 with COVID-19, enrolled during active disease. Sequencing used peripheral blood. CDR3 DNA sequence: TGTGCCAGCAGCTCCAGACAGGGCGGTGTAGATACGCAGTATTTT. Its protein is CASSSRQGGVDTQYF.